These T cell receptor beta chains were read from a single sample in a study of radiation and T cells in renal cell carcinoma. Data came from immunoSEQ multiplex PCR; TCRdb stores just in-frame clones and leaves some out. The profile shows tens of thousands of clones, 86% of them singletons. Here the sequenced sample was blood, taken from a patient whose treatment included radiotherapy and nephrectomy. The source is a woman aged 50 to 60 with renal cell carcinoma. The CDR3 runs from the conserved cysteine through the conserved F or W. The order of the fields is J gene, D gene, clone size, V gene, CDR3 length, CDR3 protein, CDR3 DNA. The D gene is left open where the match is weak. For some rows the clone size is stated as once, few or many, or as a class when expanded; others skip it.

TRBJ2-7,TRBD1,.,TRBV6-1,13,CASREGGQDEQYF,TGTGCCAGCAGGGAGGGGGGACAGGACGAGCAGTACTTC
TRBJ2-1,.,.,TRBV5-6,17,CASSPDEGSHTYNEQFF,TGTGCCAGCAGCCCGGACGAAGGATCCCATACCTACAATGAGCAGTTCTTC
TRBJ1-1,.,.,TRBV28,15,CASSLGGAGRTEAFF,TGTGCCAGCAGTTTAGGAGGGGCCGGTAGGACTGAAGCTTTCTTT
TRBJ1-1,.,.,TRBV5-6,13,CASSLEVSREAFF,TGTGCCAGCAGCTTGGAGGTCTCAAGGGAAGCTTTCTTT
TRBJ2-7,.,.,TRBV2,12,CASTHTPYEQYF,TGTGCCAGCACACACACACCCTACGAGCAGTACTTC
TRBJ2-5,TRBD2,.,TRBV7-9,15,CASHPGTSYAETQYF,TGTGCCAGCCACCCCGGGACTAGCTACGCTGAGACCCAGTACTTC
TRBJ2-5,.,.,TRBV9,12,CASSVGEETQYF,TGTGCCAGCAGCGTAGGGGAAGAGACCCAGTACTTC
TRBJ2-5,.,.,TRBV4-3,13,CASSQGRGETQYF,TGCGCCAGCAGCCAAGGCCGGGGGGAGACCCAGTACTTC
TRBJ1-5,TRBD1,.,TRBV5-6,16,CASSPGGGGAGQPQHF,TGTGCCAGCAGCCCCGGAGGAGGGGGCGCGGGTCAGCCCCAGCATTTT
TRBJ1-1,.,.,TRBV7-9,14,CASSLDGVNTEAFF,TGTGCCAGCAGCTTAGACGGGGTGAACACTGAAGCTTTCTTT
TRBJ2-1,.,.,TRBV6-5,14,CASYTGDSYNEQFF,TGTGCCAGCTATACGGGGGACTCCTACAATGAGCAGTTCTTC
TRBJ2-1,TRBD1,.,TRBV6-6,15,CASSYAGQGGNEQFF,TGTGCCAGCAGTTACGCGGGACAGGGCGGCAATGAGCAGTTCTTC
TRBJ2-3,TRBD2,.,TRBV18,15,CASSPMGGSSDTQYF,TGTGCCAGCTCACCAATGGGCGGGAGTTCAGATACGCAGTATTTT
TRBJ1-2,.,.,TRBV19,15,CASSPLGNPNYGYTF,TGTGCCAGTAGTCCCTTGGGGAACCCTAACTATGGCTACACCTTC
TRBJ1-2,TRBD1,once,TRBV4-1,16,CASSQDLTGAIYGYTF,TGCGCCAGCAGCCAAGATCTGACAGGGGCCATCTATGGCTACACCTTC
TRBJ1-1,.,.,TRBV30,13,CAWSVPQNTEAFF,TGTGCCTGGAGTGTACCGCAGAACACTGAAGCTTTCTTT
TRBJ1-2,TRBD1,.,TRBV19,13,CASTRTGGHGYTF,TGTGCCAGTACCCGGACAGGGGGCCATGGCTACACCTTC
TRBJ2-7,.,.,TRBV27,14,CASSLSGYSYEQYF,TGTGCCAGCAGTTTATCAGGTTACTCCTACGAGCAGTACTTC
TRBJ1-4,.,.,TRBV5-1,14,CATSSGSRDEKLFF,TGCGCCACCAGTTCCGGGTCCCGGGATGAAAAACTGTTTTTT
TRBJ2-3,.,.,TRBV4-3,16,CASSQEWPVGTDTQYF,TGCGCCAGCAGCCAAGAATGGCCAGTTGGCACAGATACGCAGTATTTT
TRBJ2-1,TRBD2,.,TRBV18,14,CASSPGLAGVQQFF,TGTGCCAGCTCACCTGGACTAGCGGGAGTCCAACAGTTCTTC
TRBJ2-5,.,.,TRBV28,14,CASSRVGGRGTQYF,TGTGCCAGCAGCCGCGTGGGGGGGCGGGGGACCCAGTACTTC
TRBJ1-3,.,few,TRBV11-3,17,CASSLDRVRRSGNTIYF,TGTGCCAGCAGCTTAGACAGGGTAAGGCGCTCTGGAAACACCATATATTTT
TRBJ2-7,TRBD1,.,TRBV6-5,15,CASSRDRGPSYEQYF,TGTGCCAGCAGCCGGGACAGGGGCCCTTCCTACGAGCAGTACTTC
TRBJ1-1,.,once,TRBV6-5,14,CASSYLREGTEAFF,TGTGCCAGCAGTTACCTTCGGGAAGGGACTGAAGCTTTCTTT
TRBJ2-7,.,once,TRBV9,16,CASSSTPWQGEHEQYF,TGTGCCAGCAGCTCGACGCCCTGGCAGGGAGAACACGAGCAGTACTTC
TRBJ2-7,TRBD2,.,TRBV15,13,CATSSGRASEQYF,TGTGCCACCAGCAGCGGGAGGGCCTCCGAGCAGTACTTC
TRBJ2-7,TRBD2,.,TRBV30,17,CASDILIDGGATHEQYF,TGTGCCTCGGATATTTTAATTGACGGGGGGGCCACCCACGAGCAGTACTTC
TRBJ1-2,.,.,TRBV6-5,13,CASSPDRDYGYTF,TGTGCCAGCAGCCCCGACCGAGACTATGGCTACACCTTC
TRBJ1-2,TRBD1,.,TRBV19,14,CASSTRTGEYGYTF,TGTGCCAGTAGTACCCGGACAGGGGAGTATGGCTACACCTTC
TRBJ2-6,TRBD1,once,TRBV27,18,CASSRRGTGMAGANVLTF,TGTGCCAGCAGCAGGAGAGGGACAGGGATGGCTGGGGCCAACGTCCTGACTTTC
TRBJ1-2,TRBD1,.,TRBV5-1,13,CASSLGDREGYTF,TGCGCCAGCAGCTTGGGAGACAGGGAAGGCTACACCTTC
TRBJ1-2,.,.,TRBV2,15,CASRAGAGRNYGYTF,TGTGCCAGCAGAGCGGGGGCGGGTCGTAACTATGGCTACACCTTC
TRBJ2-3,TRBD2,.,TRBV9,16,CASSVDPSGGSDTQYF,TGTGCCAGCAGCGTAGATCCTAGCGGGGGCTCAGATACGCAGTATTTT
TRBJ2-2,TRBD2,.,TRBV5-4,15,CASTSLAGGPGELFF,TGTGCCAGCACCTCATTAGCGGGAGGGCCCGGGGAGCTGTTTTTT
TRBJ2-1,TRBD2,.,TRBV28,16,CASSTLGAGGHNEQFF,TGTGCCAGCAGCACCCTAGGAGCGGGGGGACACAATGAGCAGTTCTTC
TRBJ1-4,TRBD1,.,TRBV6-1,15,CASSEEGRGRVKLFF,TGTGCCAGCAGTGAAGAGGGCAGGGGGAGGGTAAAACTGTTTTTT
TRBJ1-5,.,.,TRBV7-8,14,CASSVGQSNQPQHF,TGTGCCAGCAGCGTTGGACAGAGCAATCAGCCCCAGCATTTT
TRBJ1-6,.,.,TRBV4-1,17,CASSQGTAAVYNSPLHF,TGCGCCAGCAGCCAAGGGACCGCCGCTGTCTATAATTCACCCCTCCACTTT
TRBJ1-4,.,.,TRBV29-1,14,CSAPEPNSGEKLFF,TGCAGCGCCCCCGAGCCCAACAGCGGTGAAAAACTGTTTTTT